Each of the 29 T cell receptor beta chains below was sequenced from the same sample in a study of T-cell reconstitution after alpha-beta-depleted transplantation in children. TCRbeta library preparation incorporated unique molecular identifiers. Each CDR3 protein gets one entry after TCRdb re-called the PCR reads with MiXCR. The sample has a few hundred thousand distinct CDR3 sequences; over 10% are singletons. This sample comprised PBMCs, mostly from graft donor cells, obtained 360 days after TCRalphabeta/CD19-depleted stem cell transplant. These receptor sequences come from a male patient aged 5 to 17 who had a stem cell transplant for acute myeloid leukemia, so the T cells may come from the graft donor.

This clonotype was seen repeatedly, ten times or more. The rearrangement joins TRBV24-1 to TRBJ2-1; 10 bases are shared with TRBD1. Germline CDR1 is KGHDR and CDR2 is SFDVKD. This CDR3 is built from 17 residues. Losses at the gene ends were 7 bases for V and 7 bases for J; bases not matched to a gene: 15. The CDR3 bases are TGTGCCACCAGCCCCAACCCGACAGGGGGCCTCTGGAATGAGCAGTTCTTC. Its protein is CATSPNPTGGLWNEQFF.

V usage is TRBV20-1 and J usage is TRBJ2-1, with unresolved D. The germline V and J ends were trimmed by 6 bases and 2 bases, with 17 bases remaining between them. This CDR3 comprises 15 residues. Germline values: CDR1 DFQATT, CDR2 SNEGSKA (reference sequence). The CDR3 spells CSAKTGEGTYNEQFF. The DNA for the CDR3 is TGCAGTGCCAAAACCGGTGAAGGGACCTACAATGAGCAGTTCTTC.

This clonotype was counted many times. V and J are TRBV7-2 and TRBJ2-3; TRBD2 matches at 8 bases. The V and J ends lost 1 base and 3 bases, in that order; junction bases with no gene match: 6. The germline V gene has CDR1 SGHTA and CDR2 FQGNSA. The CDR3 length is 16 residues. CDR3 sequence reads: CASSLVKRERTDTQYF. The CDR3 DNA follows: TGTGCCAGCAGCTTAGTAAAGCGGGAGAGAACAGATACGCAGTATTTT. Full variable domain (missing parts from reference TRBV7-2 and TRBJ2-3): GAGVSQSPSNKVTEKGKDVELRCDPISGHTALYWYRQSLGQGLEFLIYFQGNSAPDKSGLPSDRFSAERTGGSVSTLTIQRTQQEDSAVYLCASSLVKRERTDTQYFGPGTRLTVL.

This clonotype was seen more than once but under ten times. V and J are TRBV7-3 and TRBJ2-1, with D perhaps matching TRBD2 (7 bases). This CDR3 region has 16 residues. Germline loops: CDR1 SGHTA, CDR2 FQGTGA. Trimming left V 5 bases short and J 4 bases short, with 18 bases between. CDR3 coding DNA: TGTGCCAGCAGCCTGGAAGGGGGGGGTGGATACAATGAGCAGTTCTTC. This encodes CASSLEGGGGYNEQFF.

V and J are TRBV27 and TRBJ2-1, with TRBD1 as a possible D gene (6 bases). The germline gives CDR1 MNHEY, CDR2 SMNVEV (reference sequence). V gave up 8 bases and J gave up 2 bases, with 16 bases separating them. The length of the CDR3 is 15 residues. CDR3 DNA: TGTGCCAGCTTGCCGAGGGGGAGAACCTACAATGAGCAGTTCTTC. Protein sequence: CASLPRGRTYNEQFF.

The rearrangement uses TRBV10-3 and TRBJ1-1; 10 bases map to TRBD1. Trimming took 8 bases from V and 4 from J; bases not matched to a gene: 13. There are 16 residues in the CDR3. Germline V gene sequence: CDR1 ENHRY, CDR2 SYGVKD. CDR3 sequence (DNA): TGTGCCATCCTAAACTCGGGGGACAGGGGTCGCACTGAAGCTTTCTTT. Translating gives CAILNSGDRGRTEAFF.

The V gene is TRBV3-1, the J gene TRBJ2-5; 7 positions match TRBD2. CDR1 and CDR2 (germline): LGHDT, YNNKEL (reference sequence). CDR3 size: 18 residues. Trimming cost V 0 bases and J 2 bases; bases outside gene matches: 12. The CDR3 sequence: CASSQETTGGRSQETQYF. The CDR3 bases are TGTGCCAGCAGCCAAGAAACAACGGGAGGTCGATCTCAAGAGACCCAGTACTTC.

The chain carries TRBV3-1 and TRBJ2-1; D is possibly TRBD2 (6 bases). V lost 4 bases and J 9 bases, leaving 25 bases between the germline ends. The CDR3 contains 17 residues. Germline CDR1 and CDR2: LGHDT and YNNKEL (reference sequence). CDR3 amino acids: CASSRRGAGIYRLEQFF. For the CDR3, the DNA is TGTGCCAGCAGCCGGAGAGGGGCGGGAATTTACAGGCTTGAGCAGTTCTTC.

The J gene is TRBJ2-1, the V gene TRBV12-3 or TRBV12-4; 10 positions agree with TRBD2. The V gene end was trimmed by 5 bases and the J gene end by 6 bases; junction bases not matched to a gene: 10. This CDR3 is built from 16 residues. This CDR3 reads CASSGISGRIPNEQFF. The CDR3 coding sequence is TGTGCCAGCAGTGGGATTAGCGGGAGGATCCCCAATGAGCAGTTCTTC.

By its share, this clonotype is medium-sized. The chain couples TRBV29-1 to TRBJ2-7; D call uncertain. The CDR3 extends over 10 amino acids. The germline V gene encodes CDR1 SQVTM and CDR2 ANQGSEA. V lost 7 bases and J lost 5, with 9 bases in between. The CDR3 nucleotides are TGCAGCGGGTGGGAAAACGAGCAGTACTTC. Encoded protein: CSGWENEQYF.

The chain links TRBV30 to TRBJ2-7, with 9 bases matching TRBD2. Trimming at V came to 3 bases and at J to 2 bases, leaving 5 bases not matched to a gene. Germline V lookup: CDR1 GTSNPN, CDR2 SVGIG (reference sequence). CDR3 length: 14 residues. The DNA for the CDR3 is TGTGCCTGGAGCCCGGGACTAGCAACCTACGAGCAGTACTTC. This gives the protein CAWSPGLATYEQYF.

The table lists this clonotype with a few counts. The rearrangement links TRBV12-3 or TRBV12-4 to TRBJ2-1; D not certain. CDR3 size: 10 residues. Trimming cost V 8 bases and J 5 bases, with 4 bases left between them. The CDR3 protein is CASGDNEQFF. The CDR3 DNA follows: TGTGCCAGCGGGGACAATGAGCAGTTCTTC.

The chain combines TRBV28 with TRBJ1-2; 8 bases match TRBD1. Germline V gene data show CDR1 as MDHEN and CDR2 as SYDVKM. Trimming cost V 6 bases and J 1 base; bases outside gene matches: 10. CDR3 size: 16 residues. The CDR3 DNA reads as TGTGCCAGCAGCCGGACAGGGCCGCGTGGTAACTATGGCTACACCTTC. Translated: CASSRTGPRGNYGYTF.

This clonotype came up many times. The chain couples TRBV7-2 to TRBJ2-7, with TRBD2 identical over 7 bases. CDR3 length: 14 residues. Germline V gives CDR1 SGHTA, CDR2 FQGNSA. J was trimmed by 3 bases and V by 1 base; bases with no gene match: 3. The DNA for the CDR3 is TGTGCCAGCAGCTTAGGACTAGCCAACTACGAGCAGTACTTC. This sequence encodes CASSLGLANYEQYF.

In this sample, this clonotype turned up a few times. This CDR3 is CASSYGTGGSYEQYF. CDR3 sequence (DNA): TGCGCCAGCAGCTACGGGACAGGGGGCTCCTACGAGCAGTACTTC. This chain links TRBV5-1 with TRBJ2-7, with 11 bases identical to TRBD1. The CDR3 extends over 15 amino acids. CDR1 is SGHRS and CDR2 is YFSETQ in the germline V gene. V was clipped by 3 bases and J by 0 bases; unmatched bases: 2.

The chain is built from TRBV27 and TRBJ2-5; D is possibly TRBD2 (6 bases). Germline CDR1 MNHEY, CDR2 SMNVEV (reference sequence). V lost 4 bases and J 4 bases, leaving 10 bases between the germline ends. The CDR3 is 13 residues long. CDR3 residues: CASSSLGGETQYF. The CDR3 bases are TGTGCCAGCAGTTCGCTCGGGGGAGAGACCCAGTACTTC.

V is TRBV28 and J is TRBJ2-3; 7 nucleotides align to TRBD1. The germline V gene has CDR1 MDHEN and CDR2 SYDVKM. The CDR3 contains 16 residues. Germline trimming cut 1 base from V and 1 base from J; bases unmatched to any gene: 5. The CDR3 protein is CASSLSEGTGTDTQYF. As DNA, the CDR3 is TGTGCCAGCAGTTTATCGGAAGGGACAGGCACAGATACGCAGTATTTT.

The table lists this clonotype with many counts. The chain couples TRBV29-1 to TRBJ2-3; D not certain. The ends were cut back, 5 bases at V and 2 bases at J, with 26 bases in the middle. The CDR3 has 18 amino acids. Germline CDR1 and CDR2: SQVTM and ANQGSEA. Written as DNA, the CDR3 is TGCAGCGTTCACATAACCACAGTACGCCAGGTCCACACAGATACGCAGTATTTT. Its protein is CSVHITTVRQVHTDTQYF.

The chain links TRBV3-1 to TRBJ2-3; TRBD2 matches 7 bases. Germline-derived CDR1 and CDR2 are LGHDT and YNNKEL (reference sequence). After removal of 2 bases from V and 2 bases from J, the junction contained 13 bases not matched to a gene. The CDR3 runs 18 residues. CDR3 nucleotide sequence: TGTGCCAGCAGCCAACGGGGTAGCGGGCCAGTCACCACAGATACGCAGTATTTT. It codes for CASSQRGSGPVTTDTQYF.

The chain employs TRBV7-9 and TRBJ1-3; the D is unclear. Trimming stripped 5 bases from V and 0 bases from J, with 14 bases between. The CDR3 is made up of 16 amino acids. The germline gives CDR1 SEHNR, CDR2 FQNEAQ (reference sequence). CDR3 nucleotide sequence: TGTGCCAGCAGCCACGGAGGGATGAGCTCTGGAAACACCATATATTTT. It yields the protein CASSHGGMSSGNTIYF.

This clonotype was recorded many times. A clone one base away is much larger, so this may be a read error. The chain couples TRBV6-2 or TRBV6-3 to TRBJ2-7; D gene ambiguous. The V end lost 2 bases, the J end lost 2 bases, and 1 base lay between the germline ends. The CDR3 contains 11 residues. Germline loops: CDR1 MNHEY, CDR2 SVGEGT. DNA for the CDR3: TGTGCCAGCAGTTACACCTACGAGCAGTACTTC. This sequence encodes CASSYTYEQYF.

The rearrangement uses TRBV5-1 and TRBJ2-7; D unclear. The germline CDR1 and CDR2 sequences are SGHRS and YFSETQ. The CDR3 extends over 16 amino acids. V shed 4 bases and J shed 0 bases, with 17 bases lying between them. The CDR3 loop reads CASSTPGNPSSYEQYF. CDR3 nucleotide sequence: TGCGCCAGCAGCACCCCCGGCAACCCAAGCTCCTACGAGCAGTACTTC.

A word on this clonotype: One junction end does not reproduce the germline sequence, and a read error may be involved. The chain recombines TRBV28 with TRBJ2-1; 7 bases align to TRBD2. Germline-derived CDR1 and CDR2 are MDHEN and SYDVKM. CDR3 length: 19 residues. CDR3 residues: CSSSRRLRGEGQISGEQFF. Here the CDR3 DNA reads TGTTCCAGCAGTCGACGTCTTCGGGGGGAGGGCCAAATATCAGGGGAGCAGTTCTTC.

J is TRBJ2-3 and V is TRBV20-1; TRBD1 might be the D (6 bases). Looked up from germline, CDR1 is DFQATT and CDR2 is SNEGSKA (reference sequence). Trimming left V 2 bases short and J 2 bases short, with 14 bases between. The CDR3 contains 15 residues. CDR3 sequence reads: CSARSAGTITDTQYF. CDR3 in DNA: TGCAGTGCTAGATCGGCCGGGACAATCACAGATACGCAGTATTTT.

V and J are TRBV7-3 and TRBJ2-3; the D is unclear. V was pared by 5 bases and J by 12 bases, with 18 bases between. This CDR3 is built from 13 residues. The V gene's germline CDR1 is SGHTA and CDR2 FQGTGA. The DNA for the CDR3 is TGTGCCAGCAGCACCGACATCCTGAGTACACAGTATTTT. Translation: CASSTDILSTQYF.

This clonotype has ten or more counts. The chain combines TRBV12-3 or TRBV12-4 with TRBJ1-3; D is unresolved. V lost 2 bases to trimming and J lost 1 base, with 0 bases between them. The length of the CDR3 is 12 residues. CDR3 loop: CASSLSGNTIYF. CDR3 in DNA: TGTGCCAGCAGTTTATCTGGAAACACCATATATTTT.

This clonotype was seen only a few times. The genes are TRBV20-1 and TRBJ2-3, with 7 bases aligning to TRBD2. Germline CDR1 is DFQATT and CDR2 is SNEGSKA (reference sequence). The CDR3 extends over 14 amino acids. With V trimmed by 3 bases and J by 0 bases, 3 bases remained unmatched. The CDR3 sequence is CSASPAGSTDTQYF. The CDR3 bases are TGCAGTGCTAGCCCAGCGGGGAGCACAGATACGCAGTATTTT.

In its sample, this clonotype was seen many times. This sequence joins TRBV28 and TRBJ2-7; TRBD2 matches at 8 bases. Trimming took 6 bases from V and 2 from J; bases not matched to a gene: 15. This CDR3 spans 17 amino acids. Germline assignment: CDR1 MDHEN and CDR2 SYDVKM. The CDR3 loop reads CASSSERLATSPYEQYF. CDR3 nucleotide sequence: TGTGCCAGCAGCTCAGAAAGACTAGCGACATCGCCCTACGAGCAGTACTTC.

The chain has TRBV6-2 or TRBV6-3 and TRBJ2-2; D might be TRBD1 or TRBD2, each matching 5 bases. Trimming stripped 5 bases from V and 3 bases from J, with 10 bases between. The CDR3 totals 14 residues. The germline V gene encodes CDR1 MNHEY and CDR2 SVGEGT. In nucleotides, the CDR3 is TGTGCCAGCAGTCCCCGGGACGACACCGGGGAGCTGTTTTTT. Protein: CASSPRDDTGELFF.